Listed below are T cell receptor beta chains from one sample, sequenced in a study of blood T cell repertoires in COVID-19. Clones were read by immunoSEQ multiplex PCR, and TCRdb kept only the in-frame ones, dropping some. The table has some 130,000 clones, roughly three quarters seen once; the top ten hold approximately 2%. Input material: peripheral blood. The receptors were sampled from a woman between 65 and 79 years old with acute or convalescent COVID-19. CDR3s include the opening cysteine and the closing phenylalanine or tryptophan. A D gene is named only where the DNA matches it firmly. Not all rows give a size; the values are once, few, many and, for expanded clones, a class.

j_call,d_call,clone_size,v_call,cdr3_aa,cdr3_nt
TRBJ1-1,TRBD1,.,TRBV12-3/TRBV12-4,CASSFGQGTEAFF,TGTGCCAGCAGTTTCGGACAGGGCACTGAAGCTTTCTTT
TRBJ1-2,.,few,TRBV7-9,CASSKGGANYGYTF,TGTGCCAGCAGCAAAGGCGGAGCTAACTATGGCTACACCTTC
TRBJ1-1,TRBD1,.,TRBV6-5,CASSATGDHTEAFF,TGTGCCAGCAGCGCAACAGGGGATCACACTGAAGCTTTCTTT
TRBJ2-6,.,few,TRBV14,CASRRSQGGGANVLTF,TGTGCCAGCAGAAGGTCCCAGGGCGGTGGGGCCAACGTCCTGACTTTC
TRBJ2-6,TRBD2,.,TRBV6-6,CASSLGLAGAGANVLTF,TGTGCCAGCAGTCTGGGACTAGCGGGAGCTGGGGCCAACGTCCTGACTTTC
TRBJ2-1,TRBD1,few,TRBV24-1,CATSSGQGYYNEQFF,TGTGCCACCAGTTCAGGACAGGGCTACTACAATGAGCAGTTCTTC
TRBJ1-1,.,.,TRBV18,CASSLTTATNTEAFF,TGTGCCAGCTCACTAACGACAGCTACTAACACTGAAGCTTTCTTT
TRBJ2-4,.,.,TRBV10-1,CASTQGGRAKNIQYF,TGCGCCAGCACCCAGGGGGGAAGAGCCAAAAACATTCAGTACTTC
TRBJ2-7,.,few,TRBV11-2,CASSLDSGAAYEQYF,TGTGCCAGCAGCTTAGATTCAGGGGCGGCCTACGAGCAGTACTTC
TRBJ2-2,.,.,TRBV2,CASSLDNLMNTGELFF,TGTGCCAGCAGTCTGGACAACCTAATGAACACCGGGGAGCTGTTTTTT
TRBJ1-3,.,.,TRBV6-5,CASSSSHSGNTIYF,TGTGCCAGCAGTTCTAGCCACTCTGGAAACACCATATATTTT
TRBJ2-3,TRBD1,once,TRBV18,CASQPGQGSTDTQYF,TGTGCCAGCCAACCGGGACAGGGGAGCACAGATACGCAGTATTTT
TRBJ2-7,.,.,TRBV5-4,CASSLAPFSSYEQYF,TGTGCCAGCAGCTTGGCCCCCTTCAGCTCCTACGAGCAGTACTTC
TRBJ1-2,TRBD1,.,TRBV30,CAWSAGGNGYTF,TGTGCCTGGAGTGCAGGGGGCAATGGCTACACCTTC
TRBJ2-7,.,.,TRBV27,CASSLTGLREQYF,TGTGCCAGCAGTTTAACGGGGTTGAGGGAGCAGTACTTC
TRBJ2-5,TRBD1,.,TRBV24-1,CATEDREETQYF,TGTGCCACAGAGGACAGGGAAGAGACCCAGTACTTC
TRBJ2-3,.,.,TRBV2,CASKVDRSWGDTQYF,TGTGCCAGCAAAGTAGACAGGTCCTGGGGAGATACGCAGTATTTT
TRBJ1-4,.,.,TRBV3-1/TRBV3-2,CASSRGEKLFF,TGTGCCAGCAGTCGAGGTGAAAAACTGTTTTTT
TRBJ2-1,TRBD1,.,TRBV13,CASSLRGTGYNEQFF,TGTGCCAGCAGCTTGAGAGGGACAGGGTACAATGAGCAGTTCTTC
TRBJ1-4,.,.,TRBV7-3,CASSFNWAGVGEKLFF,TGTGCCAGCAGCTTTAATTGGGCAGGGGTTGGGGAAAAACTGTTTTTT
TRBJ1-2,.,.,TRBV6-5,CASSYPGGYGYTF,TGTGCCAGCAGTTACCCGGGAGGGTATGGCTACACCTTC
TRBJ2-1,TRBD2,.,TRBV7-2,CASSSPGRGGNEQFF,TGTGCCAGCAGCTCACCCGGTCGCGGGGGGAATGAGCAGTTCTTC
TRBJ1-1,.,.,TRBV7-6,CASSFQANPSNTEAFF,TGTGCCAGCAGCTTTCAGGCGAACCCTAGCAACACTGAAGCTTTCTTT
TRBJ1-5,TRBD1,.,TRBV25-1,CASSEPGQGSNQPQHF,TGTGCCAGCAGTGAGCCGGGACAGGGGAGCAATCAGCCCCAGCATTTT
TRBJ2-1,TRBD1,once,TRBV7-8,CASSLASGTGVNEQFF,TGTGCCAGCAGCTTAGCGAGCGGGACAGGGGTCAATGAGCAGTTCTTC
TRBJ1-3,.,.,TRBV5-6,CASSLGGPGGVSGNTIYF,TGTGCCAGCAGCCTGGGGGGCCCGGGGGGCGTATCTGGAAACACCATATATTTT
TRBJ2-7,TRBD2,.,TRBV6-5,CATRAGRTLFYEQYF,TGTGCCACCCGGGCCGGGAGGACGCTCTTCTACGAGCAGTACTTC
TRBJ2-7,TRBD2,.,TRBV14,CASSRMGLAGREQYF,TGTGCCAGCAGCCGGATGGGACTAGCGGGGAGGGAGCAGTACTTC
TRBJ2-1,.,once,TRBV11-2,CASSLGQTNEQFF,TGTGCCAGCAGCTTAGGACAGACCAATGAGCAGTTCTTC
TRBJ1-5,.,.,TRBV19,CASSIVGSGGNQPQHF,TGTGCCAGTAGTATAGTAGGGTCTGGAGGTAATCAGCCCCAGCATTTT
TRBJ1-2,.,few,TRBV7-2,CASSPPGRDNYGYTF,TGTGCCAGCAGCCCCCCCGGCAGGGATAACTATGGCTACACCTTC
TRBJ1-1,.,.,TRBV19,CASSITARTVSFF,TGTGCCAGTAGTATTACCGCCCGGACAGTGTCTTTCTTT
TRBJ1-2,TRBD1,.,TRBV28,CASSADRGRGDYGYTF,TGTGCCAGCAGTGCGGACAGGGGGCGGGGTGACTATGGCTACACCTTC
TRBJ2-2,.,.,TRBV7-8,CASSLLVTGELFF,TGTGCCAGCAGCTTACTCGTGACCGGGGAGCTGTTTTTT
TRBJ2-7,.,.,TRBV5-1,CASSLRGQTNEQYF,TGCGCCAGCAGCTTGCGCGGTCAGACCAACGAGCAGTACTTC
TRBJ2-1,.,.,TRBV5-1,CASSLMAGGGHEQFF,TGCGCCAGCAGCTTGATGGCGGGTGGAGGCCATGAGCAGTTCTTC
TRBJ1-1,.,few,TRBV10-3,CAISESQAATEAFF,TGTGCCATCAGTGAGTCACAGGCGGCCACTGAAGCTTTCTTT
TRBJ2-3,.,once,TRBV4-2,CASSPSLTERADTQYF,TGTGCCAGCAGCCCCTCCCTTACGGAGAGAGCAGATACGCAGTATTTT
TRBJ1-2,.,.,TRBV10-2,CASSGGAAGYTF,TGCGCCAGCAGTGGCGGGGCAGCGGGCTACACCTTC
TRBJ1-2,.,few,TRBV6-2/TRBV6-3,CASSYQRRGSHGYTF,TGTGCCAGCAGTTACCAAAGGAGGGGATCTCATGGCTACACCTTC
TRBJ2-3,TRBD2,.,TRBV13,CASSRGGMGTDTQYF,TGTGCCAGCAGCCGCGGGGGTATGGGCACAGATACGCAGTATTTT
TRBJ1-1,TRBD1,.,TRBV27,CASSLTGVMNTEAFF,TGTGCCAGCAGTTTGACAGGGGTTATGAACACTGAAGCTTTCTTT
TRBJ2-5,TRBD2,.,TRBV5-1,CASSQTGLAGPQETQYF,TGCGCCAGCAGCCAGACGGGACTAGCGGGCCCCCAAGAGACCCAGTACTTC
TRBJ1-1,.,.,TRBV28,CASSFPQGTEAFF,TGTGCCAGCAGTTTCCCGCAGGGAACTGAAGCTTTCTTT
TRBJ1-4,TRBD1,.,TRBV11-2,CASSLGAGQGEKLFF,TGTGCCAGCAGCTTAGGAGCAGGACAGGGCGAAAAACTGTTTTTT
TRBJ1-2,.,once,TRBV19,CASSATGLNYGYTF,TGTGCCAGTAGTGCAACAGGGCTTAACTATGGCTACACCTTC
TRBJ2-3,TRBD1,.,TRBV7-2,CASSPTGVSGDTQYF,TGTGCCAGCAGCCCGACAGGGGTCAGTGGCGATACGCAGTATTTT
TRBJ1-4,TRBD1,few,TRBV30,CAATGSFEKLFF,TGTGCGGCGACAGGGAGTTTTGAAAAACTGTTTTTT
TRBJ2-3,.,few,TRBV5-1,CASSLKGTDTQYF,TGCGCCAGCAGCTTGAAGGGGACAGATACGCAGTATTTT